These 25 T cell receptor beta chains came from one sample sequenced in a study of T cell repertoires in cytomegalovirus infection. Via MiXCR, TCRdb re-called the reads, giving one row per CDR3 protein. The table records approximately 500,000 distinct CDR3 sequences, about 17% of them present only once. The sample comprised CD8+ T cells from PBMCs. Every receptor here comes from a human donor in good health (CMV status not recorded). Some clones in this sample may be carry-over from other donors' samples.

This clonotype was picked up a small number of times. The chain joins TRBV27 to TRBJ2-3; D unresolved. The germline V gene encodes CDR1 MNHEY and CDR2 SMNVEV (reference sequence). The CDR3 is made up of 12 amino acids. Trimming took off 6 bases at V and 2 bases at J, with 6 bases between the two ends. The CDR3 here is CASRGLTDTQYF. The CDR3 DNA reads as TGTGCCAGCAGGGGCCTCACAGATACGCAGTATTTT.

This clonotype was detected ten times or more. The chain carries TRBV12-3 or TRBV12-4 and TRBJ2-3; TRBD1 aligns across 10 bases. The junction had 10 bases not matched to a gene; V was cut back by 5 bases and J by 2 bases. The CDR3 loop spans 17 amino acids. The CDR3 sequence: CASSIRTGGYITDTQYF. The CDR3 DNA reads TGTGCCAGCAGTATCCGGACAGGGGGGTACATCACAGATACGCAGTATTTT.

There are many counts of this clonotype. J is TRBJ1-2 and V is TRBV7-2; D possibly corresponds to TRBD1 (5 bases). Germline V gene lookup returns CDR1 SGHTA and CDR2 FQGNSA. There are 11 residues in the CDR3. Trimming took off 5 bases at V and 14 bases at J, with 15 bases between the two ends. The CDR3 DNA follows: TGTGCCAGCAGCCGGACACGGGGTATAACCTTC. Translation: CASSRTRGITF.

The table lists this clonotype with many counts. The chain couples TRBV5-6 to TRBJ2-3; TRBD2 matches 8 bases. This CDR3 is 15 amino acids long. V lost 6 bases and J lost 0; bases outside the gene matches: 6. Germline CDR1 and CDR2: SGHDT and YYEEEE. CDR3 sequence (DNA): TGTGCCAGCAACATGATAGCGGGAAGCACAGATACGCAGTATTTT. Encoded protein: CASNMIAGSTDTQYF.

The rearrangement uses TRBV4-2 and TRBJ2-7; the match to TRBD2 covers 13 bases. The CDR3 is made up of 15 amino acids. Losses at the gene ends were 4 bases for V and 6 bases for J; bases not matched to a gene: 6. The germline gives CDR1 LGHNA, CDR2 YNFKEQ. The CDR3 protein is CASSPRTSGGLEQYF. The CDR3 nucleotides read TGTGCCAGCAGCCCGAGGACTAGCGGGGGACTCGAGCAGTACTTC.

This clonotype was found a few times. The gene calls are TRBV20-1 and TRBJ1-1; no clear D. The germline CDR1 and CDR2 sequences are DFQATT and SNEGSKA (reference sequence). The CDR3 spans 12 residues. V was clipped by 4 bases and J by 1 base, with 7 bases between them. This chain's CDR3 is CSAIGRNTEAFF. The CDR3 DNA reads as TGCAGTGCTATAGGGAGGAACACTGAAGCTTTCTTT.

This clonotype was recorded at least ten times. The chain is built from TRBV10-3 and TRBJ2-7; TRBD2 matches 7 bases. Germline V lookup: CDR1 ENHRY, CDR2 SYGVKD. The CDR3 consists of 13 residues. The J segment lost 5 bases and the V segment lost 4 bases, leaving 5 bases of the junction unmatched. The CDR3 is CAISGLAGDEQYF. CDR3 DNA sequence: TGTGCCATCAGTGGACTAGCTGGTGACGAGCAGTACTTC.

The rearrangement links TRBV14 to TRBJ1-1; no clear D gene. Trimming pared 3 bases from V and 7 bases from J, leaving 9 bases between. This CDR3 has 12 amino acids. Germline lookup yields CDR1 SGHDN and CDR2 FVKESK. The CDR3 region has the DNA TGTGCCAGCAGCCAGACTCTAGTTGAAGCTTTCTTT. Its translation: CASSQTLVEAFF.

This chain joins TRBV5-1 and TRBJ2-1; 12 nucleotides agree with TRBD2. The CDR3 has 16 amino acids. Germline V lookup: CDR1 SGHRS, CDR2 YFSETQ. V dropped 0 bases and J dropped 9; count of bases not matched to a gene: 7. In nucleotides, the CDR3 is TGCGCCAGCAGCTTGGGACTAGCGGGAGAGGATGGTGAGCAGTTCTTC. Translated: CASSLGLAGEDGEQFF.

This clonotype was seen many times. The gene calls are TRBV7-9 and TRBJ2-1; D unclear. There are 13 residues in the CDR3. Germline-derived CDR1 and CDR2 are SEHNR and FQNEAQ (reference sequence). Trimming removed 5 bases at V and 4 bases at J, with 9 bases between. DNA for the CDR3: TGTGCCAGCAGCCCTCTAGAATACAATGAGCAGTTCTTC. Encoded protein: CASSPLEYNEQFF.

To note about this clonotype: A much larger clone lies one base from this, so it may be a read error. The chain carries TRBV6-5 and TRBJ2-1, with 7 bases matching TRBD2. Germline V gives CDR1 MNHEY, CDR2 SVGAGI. CDR3 length equals 16 residues. As DNA, the CDR3 is TGTGCCAGCGGTTACGTGGGGGGGGGAACCTACAATGAGCAGTTCTTC. Translating gives CASGYVGGGTYNEQFF.

This clonotype was recorded a few times. The chain is built from TRBV11-2 and TRBJ1-5; perhaps TRBD1 as D (5 bases). CDR3 length: 16 residues. CDR1 is SGHAT, CDR2 FQNNGV, per germline. Trimming took 2 bases from V and 0 from J, leaving 11 bases between them. CDR3 sequence: CASSLNGGISNQPQHF. CDR3 DNA sequence: TGTGCCAGCAGCTTAAACGGGGGAATTAGCAATCAGCCCCAGCATTTT.

This clonotype was observed at least ten times. The chain joins TRBV28 to TRBJ2-1; the D gene is possibly TRBD2 (6 bases). Trimming cost V 4 bases and J 9 bases, with 16 bases left between them. The CDR3 consists of 14 residues. Germline V CDR1 and CDR2: MDHEN, SYDVKM. The CDR3 loop is CASSSQPSSVEQFF. As DNA, the CDR3 is TGTGCCAGCAGTTCCCAACCCTCTAGCGTTGAGCAGTTCTTC.

The chain links TRBV15 to TRBJ1-6; D is uncertain. Germline V gene data show CDR1 as LNHNV and CDR2 as YYDKDF (reference sequence). Trimming removed 6 bases from V and 7 bases from J, with 13 bases in between. This CDR3 contains 14 residues. CDR3 region: CATSAPPMNSPLHF. The CDR3, as DNA: TGTGCCACCAGTGCCCCCCCAATGAATTCACCCCTCCACTTT.

This chain joins TRBV29-1 and TRBJ2-7, with D hard to call. With 0 bases removed from V and 3 bases from J, the gap between germline ends came to 6 bases. Germline V gene data show CDR1 as SQVTM and CDR2 as ANQGSEA. This CDR3 is 12 amino acids long. The CDR3 region is CSVEDPNYEQYF. The CDR3, as DNA: TGCAGCGTTGAAGATCCCAACTACGAGCAGTACTTC.

This clonotype was detected many times. The V call is TRBV7-9, the J call TRBJ2-5, with TRBD1 matching over 11 bases. The CDR3 runs 15 residues. The V gene's germline CDR1 is SEHNR and CDR2 FQNEAQ (reference sequence). V shed 6 bases, J shed 4 bases, and the junction held 7 bases outside the gene matches. The CDR3 loop is CASRLTGTGGETQYF. CDR3 DNA: TGTGCCAGCAGATTAACCGGGACAGGGGGAGAGACCCAGTACTTC. Full variable domain (remainder filled in from reference TRBV7-9 and TRBJ2-5): DTGVSQNPRHKITKRGQNVTFRCDPISEHNRLYWYRQTLGQGPEFLTYFQNEAQLEKSRLLSDRFSAERPKGSFSTLEIQRTEQGDSAMYLCASRLTGTGGETQYFGPGTRLLVL.

The rearrangement links TRBV5-6 to TRBJ2-3; D might be TRBD1 or TRBD2, each matching 5 bases. The length of the CDR3 is 14 residues. Germline assignment: CDR1 SGHDT and CDR2 YYEEEE. The ends were cut back, 0 bases at V and 4 bases at J, with 9 bases in the middle. For the CDR3, the DNA is TGTGCCAGCAGCTTGGTACGGGACCCAGATACGCAGTATTTT. Translating gives CASSLVRDPDTQYF.

This clonotype was counted ten times or more. This chain uses TRBV2 with TRBJ2-7; 7 bases are shared with TRBD1. Germline loops: CDR1 SNHLY, CDR2 FYNNEI. This CDR3 spans 12 amino acids. V lost 8 bases to trimming and J lost 3 bases; unmatched junction nucleotides: 4. CDR3 protein: CASFQGDYEQYF. CDR3 DNA: TGTGCCAGCTTTCAGGGGGACTACGAGCAGTACTTC.

This clonotype was seen repeatedly, ten times or more. This chain uses TRBV4-1 with TRBJ2-7; the D gene could be TRBD1 or TRBD2 (5 bases each). This CDR3 region has 17 residues. Trimming shortened V by 0 bases and J by 1 base, and 16 bases separated the two germline ends. Germline-derived CDR1 and CDR2 are MGHRA and YSYEKL. CDR3 bases: TGCGCCAGCAGCCAAGAGGGGGAGACCCCGGGGTCCTACGAGCAGTACTTC. It encodes CASSQEGETPGSYEQYF.

The chain joins TRBV28 to TRBJ1-2; tentatively, D is TRBD1 (5 bases). There are 14 residues in the CDR3. Germline V CDR1 and CDR2: MDHEN, SYDVKM. The V and J ends lost 4 bases and 1 base respectively, with 10 bases between them. CDR3 residues: CASSWTSLNYGYTF. The CDR3 bases are TGTGCCAGCAGTTGGACAAGTCTTAACTATGGCTACACCTTC.

This clonotype appeared many times. This chain connects TRBV28 to TRBJ1-5, with 7 bases matching TRBD1. The CDR3 length is 15 residues. Germline loops: CDR1 MDHEN, CDR2 SYDVKM. The junction had 10 bases not matched to a gene; V was cut back by 5 bases and J by 6 bases. CDR3: CASSAVQQGIQPQHF. As DNA, the CDR3 is TGTGCCAGCAGTGCCGTTCAACAGGGGATTCAGCCCCAGCATTTT.

There are many counts of this clonotype. The chain carries TRBV7-8 and TRBJ1-1; no reliable D call. The CDR3 runs 12 residues. Deletions cut 5 bases from V and 10 bases from J, with 14 bases between. CDR1 SGHVS and CDR2 FQNEAQ come from the germline V gene. The CDR3 DNA sequence: TGTGCCAGCAGCCTAGGGTATCTTGGAGCTTTCTTT. It codes for CASSLGYLGAFF.

This clonotype was seen a handful of times. The rearrangement joins TRBV28 to TRBJ2-7; 7 bases line up with TRBD1. The J segment lost 5 bases and the V segment lost 3 bases, leaving 7 bases of the junction unmatched. The CDR3 spans 14 residues. The germline V gene encodes CDR1 MDHEN and CDR2 SYDVKM. The CDR3 DNA reads as TGTGCCAGCAGTTTCACAGGGGAAGGGAACGAGCAGTACTTC. It translates to CASSFTGEGNEQYF.

This clonotype was observed a few times. The V call is TRBV6-1, the J call TRBJ2-1; 11 positions agree with TRBD1. After removal of 5 bases from V and 5 bases from J, the junction contained 11 bases not matched to a gene. The CDR3 has 17 amino acids. Germline assignment: CDR1 MNHNS and CDR2 SASEGT. The CDR3 loop reads CASSFIPGTGGNNEQFF. The CDR3 region has the DNA TGTGCCAGCAGTTTTATCCCCGGGACAGGGGGTAACAATGAGCAGTTCTTC.

In this sample, this clonotype turned up a few times. This sequence joins TRBV27 and TRBJ1-2, with a possible D match to TRBD1 (6 bases). The CDR3 extends over 14 amino acids. Germline V gene data show CDR1 as MNHEY and CDR2 as SMNVEV (reference sequence). V was shortened by 4 bases and J by 5 bases, with 14 bases between the two germline ends. The DNA of the CDR3 is TGTGCCAGCAGTTCCGGGGGGCGAGGGTATGGCTACACCTTC. Amino acids: CASSSGGRGYGYTF.